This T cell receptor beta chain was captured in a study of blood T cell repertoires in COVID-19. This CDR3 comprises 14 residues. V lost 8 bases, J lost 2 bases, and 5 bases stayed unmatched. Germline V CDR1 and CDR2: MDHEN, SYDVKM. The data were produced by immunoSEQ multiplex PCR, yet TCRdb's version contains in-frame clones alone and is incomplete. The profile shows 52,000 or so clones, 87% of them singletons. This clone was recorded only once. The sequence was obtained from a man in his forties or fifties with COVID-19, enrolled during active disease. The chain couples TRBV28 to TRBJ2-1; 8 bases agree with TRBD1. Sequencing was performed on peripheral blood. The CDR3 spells CASLDRGPYNEQFF. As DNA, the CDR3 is TGTGCCAGCCTCGACAGGGGCCCCTACAATGAGCAGTTCTTC.